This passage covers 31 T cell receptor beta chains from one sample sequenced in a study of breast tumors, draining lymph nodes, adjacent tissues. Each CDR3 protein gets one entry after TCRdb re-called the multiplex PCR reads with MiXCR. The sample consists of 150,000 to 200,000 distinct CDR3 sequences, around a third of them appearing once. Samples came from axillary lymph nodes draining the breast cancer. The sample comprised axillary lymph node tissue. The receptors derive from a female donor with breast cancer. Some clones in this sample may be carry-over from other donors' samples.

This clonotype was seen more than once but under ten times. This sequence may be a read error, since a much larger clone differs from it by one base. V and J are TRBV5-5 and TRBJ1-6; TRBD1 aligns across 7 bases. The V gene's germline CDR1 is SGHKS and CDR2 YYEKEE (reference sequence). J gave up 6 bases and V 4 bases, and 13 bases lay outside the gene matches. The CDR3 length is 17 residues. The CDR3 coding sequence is TGTGCCAGCAGCCCTCCCCCCCTGACAGGGATTAATTCACCCCTCCACTTT. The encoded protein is CASSPPPLTGINSPLHF.

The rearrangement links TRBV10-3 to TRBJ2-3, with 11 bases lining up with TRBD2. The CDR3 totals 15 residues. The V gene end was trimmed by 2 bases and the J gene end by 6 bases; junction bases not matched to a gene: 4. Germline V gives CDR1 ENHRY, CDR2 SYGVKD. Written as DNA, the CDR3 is TGTGCCATCAGTGAGGGGACTAGCGGAGCGGATACGCAGTATTTT. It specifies CAISEGTSGADTQYF.

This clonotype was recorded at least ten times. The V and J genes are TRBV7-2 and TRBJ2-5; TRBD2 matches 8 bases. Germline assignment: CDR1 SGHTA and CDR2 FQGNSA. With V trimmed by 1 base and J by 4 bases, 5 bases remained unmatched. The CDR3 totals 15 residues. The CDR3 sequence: CASSLEAGVSETQYF. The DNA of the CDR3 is TGTGCCAGCAGCTTAGAAGCGGGAGTATCAGAGACCCAGTACTTC. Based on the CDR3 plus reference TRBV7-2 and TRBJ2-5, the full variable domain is GAGVSQSPSNKVTEKGKDVELRCDPISGHTALYWYRQSLGQGLEFLIYFQGNSAPDKSGLPSDRFSAERTGGSVSTLTIQRTQQEDSAVYLCASSLEAGVSETQYFGPGTRLLVL.

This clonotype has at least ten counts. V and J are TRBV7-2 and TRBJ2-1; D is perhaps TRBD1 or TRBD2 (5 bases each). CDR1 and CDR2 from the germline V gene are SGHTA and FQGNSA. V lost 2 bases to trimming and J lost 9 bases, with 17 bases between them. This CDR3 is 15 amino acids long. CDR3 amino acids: CASSLRGPSLGEQFF. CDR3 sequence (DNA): TGTGCCAGCAGCTTACGGGGACCTTCTCTGGGTGAGCAGTTCTTC.

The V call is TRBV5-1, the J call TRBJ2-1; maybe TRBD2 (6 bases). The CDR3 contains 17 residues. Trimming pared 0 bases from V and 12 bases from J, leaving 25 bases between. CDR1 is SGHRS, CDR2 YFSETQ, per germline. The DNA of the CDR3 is TGCGCCAGCAGCTTGGTTTCGGCGGAGGGGTTTACTGGGGGGCAGTTCTTC. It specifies CASSLVSAEGFTGGQFF.

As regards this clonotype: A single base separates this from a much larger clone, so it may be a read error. DNA for the CDR3: TGTGCCAGCAACCAAGACCTTGGAAACACCATATATTTT. Its protein is CASNQDLGNTIYF. The chain is built from TRBV16 and TRBJ1-3; D remains ambiguous. This CDR3 comprises 13 residues. Germline V gene data show CDR1 as KGHSY and CDR2 as FQNENV.

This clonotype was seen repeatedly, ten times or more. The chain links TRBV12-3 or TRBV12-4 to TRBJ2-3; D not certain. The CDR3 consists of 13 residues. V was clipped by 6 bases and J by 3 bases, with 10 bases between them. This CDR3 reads CASSLTLTDTQYF. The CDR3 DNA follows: TGTGCCAGCAGCCTAACTCTAACAGATACGCAGTATTTT.

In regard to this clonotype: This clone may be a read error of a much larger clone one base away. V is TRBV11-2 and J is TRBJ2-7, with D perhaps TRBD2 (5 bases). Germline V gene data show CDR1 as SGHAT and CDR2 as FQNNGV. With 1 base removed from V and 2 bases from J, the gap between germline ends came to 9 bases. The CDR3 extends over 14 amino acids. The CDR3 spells CASSLVVRAYEQYF. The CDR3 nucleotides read TGTGCCAGCAGCTTAGTCGTGCGGGCCTACGAGCAGTACTTC.

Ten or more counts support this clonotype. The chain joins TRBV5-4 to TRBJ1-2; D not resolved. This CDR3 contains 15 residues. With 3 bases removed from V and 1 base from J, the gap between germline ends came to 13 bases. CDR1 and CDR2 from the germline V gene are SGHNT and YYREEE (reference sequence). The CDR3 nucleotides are TGTGCCAGCAGCTGGGCGGCAGGAGATAACTATGGCTACACCTTC. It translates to CASSWAAGDNYGYTF.

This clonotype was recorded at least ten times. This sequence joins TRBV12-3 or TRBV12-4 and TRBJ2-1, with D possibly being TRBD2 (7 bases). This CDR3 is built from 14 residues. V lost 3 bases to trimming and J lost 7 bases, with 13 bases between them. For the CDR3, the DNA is TGTGCCAGCAGTTTGCAGGGGAGGGGTAATGAGCAGTTCTTC. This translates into CASSLQGRGNEQFF.

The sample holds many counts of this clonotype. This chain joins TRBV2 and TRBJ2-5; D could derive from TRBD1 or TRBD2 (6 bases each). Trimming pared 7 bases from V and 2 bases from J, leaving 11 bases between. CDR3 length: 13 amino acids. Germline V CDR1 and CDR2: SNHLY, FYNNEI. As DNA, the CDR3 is TGTGCCAGCAAAGGGGGGAGTCAAGAGACCCAGTACTTC. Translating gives CASKGGSQETQYF.

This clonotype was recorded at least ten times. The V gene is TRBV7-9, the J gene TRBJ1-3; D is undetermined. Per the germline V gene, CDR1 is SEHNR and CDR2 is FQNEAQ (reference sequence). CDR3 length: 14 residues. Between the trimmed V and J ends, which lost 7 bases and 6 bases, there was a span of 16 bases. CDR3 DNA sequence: TGTGCCAGCACCTTCGAGGGAATCAAAAACACCATATATTTT. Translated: CASTFEGIKNTIYF.

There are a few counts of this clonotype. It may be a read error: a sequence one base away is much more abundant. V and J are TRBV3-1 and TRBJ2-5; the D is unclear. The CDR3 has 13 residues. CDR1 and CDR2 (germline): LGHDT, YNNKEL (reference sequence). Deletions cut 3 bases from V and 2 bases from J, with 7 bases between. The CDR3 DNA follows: TGTGCCAGCAGCCAGGACGGTCAAGAGACCCAGTACTTC. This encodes CASSQDGQETQYF.

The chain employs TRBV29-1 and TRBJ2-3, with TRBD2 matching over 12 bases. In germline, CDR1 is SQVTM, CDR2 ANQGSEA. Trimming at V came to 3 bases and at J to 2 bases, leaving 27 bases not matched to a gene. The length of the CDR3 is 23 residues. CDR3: CSVEEYLAGGRGARISYTDTQYF. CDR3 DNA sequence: TGCAGCGTTGAGGAGTATCTAGCGGGGGGGCGGGGGGCGCGGATTAGCTACACAGATACGCAGTATTTT.

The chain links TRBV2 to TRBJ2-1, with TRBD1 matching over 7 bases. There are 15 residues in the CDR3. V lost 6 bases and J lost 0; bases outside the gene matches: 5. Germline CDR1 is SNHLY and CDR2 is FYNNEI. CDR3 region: CASRKQGSSYNEQFF. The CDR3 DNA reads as TGTGCCAGCAGGAAACAGGGGAGCTCCTACAATGAGCAGTTCTTC.

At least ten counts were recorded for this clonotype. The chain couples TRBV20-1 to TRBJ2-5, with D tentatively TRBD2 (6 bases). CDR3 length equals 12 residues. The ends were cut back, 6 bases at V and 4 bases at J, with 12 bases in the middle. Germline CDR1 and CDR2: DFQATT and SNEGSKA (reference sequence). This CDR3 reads CSATDGRETQYF. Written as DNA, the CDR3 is TGCAGTGCGACGGACGGGAGAGAGACCCAGTACTTC.

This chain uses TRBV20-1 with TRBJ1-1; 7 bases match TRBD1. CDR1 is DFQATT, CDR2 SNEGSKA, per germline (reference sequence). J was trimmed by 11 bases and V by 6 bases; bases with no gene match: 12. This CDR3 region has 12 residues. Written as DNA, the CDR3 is TGCAGTGCATCGCCGGGACAGATCGGGGCTTTCTTT. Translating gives CSASPGQIGAFF.

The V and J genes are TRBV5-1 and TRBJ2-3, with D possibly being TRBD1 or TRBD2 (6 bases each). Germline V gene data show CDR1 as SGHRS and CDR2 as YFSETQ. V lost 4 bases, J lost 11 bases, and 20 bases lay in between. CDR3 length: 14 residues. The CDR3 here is CASSPGGSANEQYF. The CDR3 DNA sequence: TGCGCCAGCAGCCCCGGGGGCAGCGCCAATGAGCAGTATTTT.

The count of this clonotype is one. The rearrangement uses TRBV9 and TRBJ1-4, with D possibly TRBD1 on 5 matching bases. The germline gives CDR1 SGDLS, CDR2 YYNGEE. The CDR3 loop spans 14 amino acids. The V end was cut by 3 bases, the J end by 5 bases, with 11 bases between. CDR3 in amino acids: CASSEEGRNEKLFF. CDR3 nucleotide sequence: TGTGCCAGCAGCGAGGAGGGGAGGAATGAAAAACTGTTTTTT.

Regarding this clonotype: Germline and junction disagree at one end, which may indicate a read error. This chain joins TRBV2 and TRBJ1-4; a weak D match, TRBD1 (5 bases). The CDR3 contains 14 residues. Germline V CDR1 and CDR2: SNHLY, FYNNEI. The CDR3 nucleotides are TGTGCCTGCAGTGAAGGGACTGGGGCTGAAAAACTGTTTTTT. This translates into CACSEGTGAEKLFF. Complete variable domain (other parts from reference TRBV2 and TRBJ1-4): EPEVTQTPSHQVTQMGQEVILRCVPISNHLYFYWYRQILGQKVEFLVSFYNNEISEKSEIFDDQFSVERPDGSNFTLKIRSTKLEDSAMYFCACSEGTGAEKLFFGSGTQLSVL.

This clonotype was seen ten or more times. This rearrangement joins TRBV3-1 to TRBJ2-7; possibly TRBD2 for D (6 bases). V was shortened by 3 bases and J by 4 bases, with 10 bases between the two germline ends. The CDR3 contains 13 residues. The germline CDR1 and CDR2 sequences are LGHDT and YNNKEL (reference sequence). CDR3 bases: TGTGCCAGCAGCCACTGGGGGGTATACGAGCAGTACTTC. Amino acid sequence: CASSHWGVYEQYF.

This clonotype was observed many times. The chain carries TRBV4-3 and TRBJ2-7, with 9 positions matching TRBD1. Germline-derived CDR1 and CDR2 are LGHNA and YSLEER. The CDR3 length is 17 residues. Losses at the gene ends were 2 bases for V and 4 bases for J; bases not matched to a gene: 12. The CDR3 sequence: CASSQRIGTGKFYEQYF. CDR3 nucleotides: TGCGCCAGCAGCCAAAGGATAGGGACAGGGAAGTTTTACGAGCAGTACTTC.

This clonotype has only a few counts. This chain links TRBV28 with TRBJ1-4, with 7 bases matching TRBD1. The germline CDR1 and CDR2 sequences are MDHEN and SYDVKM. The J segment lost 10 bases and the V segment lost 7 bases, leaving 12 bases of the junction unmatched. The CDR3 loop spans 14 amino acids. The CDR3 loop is CASKFGGGGRKLFF. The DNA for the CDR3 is TGTGCCAGCAAATTTGGAGGGGGCGGGAGAAAACTGTTTTTT.

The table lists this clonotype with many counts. CDR3 in DNA: TGTGCCAGCAGCTTGACGCGGACTAAGAGTGAGCAGTTCTTC. Its protein is CASSLTRTKSEQFF. The chain links TRBV11-3 to TRBJ2-1, with D possibly being TRBD2 (6 bases). V was pared by 3 bases and J by 9 bases, with 15 bases between. There are 14 residues in the CDR3. Germline lookup yields CDR1 SGHNT and CDR2 YENEEA.

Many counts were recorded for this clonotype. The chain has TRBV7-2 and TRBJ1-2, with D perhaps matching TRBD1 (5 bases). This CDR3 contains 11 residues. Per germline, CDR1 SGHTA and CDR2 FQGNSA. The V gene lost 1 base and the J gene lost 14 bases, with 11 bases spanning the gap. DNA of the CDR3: TGTGCCAGCAGCTTAGACAGGACTTTTACCTTC. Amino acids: CASSLDRTFTF.

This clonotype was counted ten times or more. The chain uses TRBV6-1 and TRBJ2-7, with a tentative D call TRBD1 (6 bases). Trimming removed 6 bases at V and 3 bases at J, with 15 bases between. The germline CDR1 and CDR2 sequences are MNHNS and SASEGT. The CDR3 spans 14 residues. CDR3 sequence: CASRGRQESYEQYF. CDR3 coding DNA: TGTGCCAGCAGGGGCAGACAGGAGAGCTACGAGCAGTACTTC.

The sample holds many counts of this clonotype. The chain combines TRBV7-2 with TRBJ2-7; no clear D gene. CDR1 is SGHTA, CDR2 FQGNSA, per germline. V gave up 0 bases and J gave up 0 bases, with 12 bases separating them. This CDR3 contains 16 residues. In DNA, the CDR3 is TGTGCCAGCAGCTTAGCTTCCGGGCCCCGCTCCTACGAGCAGTACTTC. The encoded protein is CASSLASGPRSYEQYF.

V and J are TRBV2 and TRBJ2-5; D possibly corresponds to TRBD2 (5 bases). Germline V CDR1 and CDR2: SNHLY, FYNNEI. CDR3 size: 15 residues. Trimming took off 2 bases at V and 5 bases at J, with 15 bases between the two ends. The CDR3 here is CASSERAGSQETQYF. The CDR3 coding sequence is TGTGCCAGCAGTGAACGTGCGGGTTCTCAGGAGACCCAGTACTTC.

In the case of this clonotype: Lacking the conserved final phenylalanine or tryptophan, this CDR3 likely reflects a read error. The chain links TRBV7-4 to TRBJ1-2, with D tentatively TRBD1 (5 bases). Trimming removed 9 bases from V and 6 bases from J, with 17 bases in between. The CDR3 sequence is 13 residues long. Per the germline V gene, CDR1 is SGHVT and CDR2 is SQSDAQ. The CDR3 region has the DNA TGTGCCAGTAGTATAGCGGGGGGTGATGGCTACACCCTC. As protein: CASSIAGGDGYTL.

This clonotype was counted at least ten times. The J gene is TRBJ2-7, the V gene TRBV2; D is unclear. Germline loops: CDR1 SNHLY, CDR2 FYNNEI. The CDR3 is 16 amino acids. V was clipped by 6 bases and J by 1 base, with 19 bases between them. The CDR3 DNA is TGTGCCAGCAGCCCCGAGAAGGGCCGTAAGTCCTACGAGCAGTACTTC. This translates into CASSPEKGRKSYEQYF.

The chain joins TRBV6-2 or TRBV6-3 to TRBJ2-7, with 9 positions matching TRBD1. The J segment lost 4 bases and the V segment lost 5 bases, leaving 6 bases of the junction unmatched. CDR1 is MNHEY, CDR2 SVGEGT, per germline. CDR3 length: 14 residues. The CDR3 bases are TGTGCCAGCAGTCGAACAGGGGGCGTTTACGAGCAGTACTTC. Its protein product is CASSRTGGVYEQYF.